This entry lists 15 T cell receptor beta chains sequenced from one sample in a study of shared clonotypes between healthy human individuals. Produced via immunoSEQ multiplex PCR; TCRdb's table is partial and in-frame only. The sample lists some 2.1 million clones; about 95% were seen once. CD45RO-negative, CCR7-selected cells formed the naive CD8 fraction, which excluded terminally differentiated effector memory CD45RA+ cells. Specimen: naive CD8+ T cells sorted from blood. The receptor source for this set is a man between 18 and 29 years old in good health.

The genes are TRBV27 and TRBJ2-3, with TRBD2 identical over 9 bases. The V and J ends lost 1 base and 2 bases, in that order; junction bases with no gene match: 7. Germline CDR1 is MNHEY and CDR2 is SMNVEV (reference sequence). The CDR3 totals 17 residues. CDR3 in amino acids: CASSLLGSGGLTDTQYF. The CDR3 DNA follows: TGTGCCAGCAGTTTATTAGGTAGCGGGGGACTCACAGATACGCAGTATTTT.

The rearrangement joins TRBV28 to TRBJ2-2, with D possibly being TRBD1 (6 bases). The V end was cut by 2 bases, the J end by 1 base, with 11 bases between. The CDR3 is made up of 16 amino acids. CDR1 is MDHEN and CDR2 is SYDVKM in the germline V gene. Here the CDR3 reads CASSLAQGRNTGELFF. In nucleotides, the CDR3 is TGTGCCAGCAGTTTAGCCCAGGGGCGGAACACCGGGGAGCTGTTTTTT. Full variable domain (rest looked up from reference TRBV28 and TRBJ2-2): DVKVTQSSRYLVKRTGEKVFLECVQDMDHENMFWYRQDPGLGLRLIYFSYDVKMKEKGDIPEGYSVSREKKERFSLILESASTNQTSMYLCASSLAQGRNTGELFFGEGSRLTVL.

The sample holds one count of this clone. The J gene is TRBJ1-1, the V gene TRBV7-3; the D is unclear. CDR1 SGHTA and CDR2 FQGTGA come from the germline V gene. This CDR3 is built from 13 residues. Trimming removed 3 bases from V and 1 base from J, with 6 bases in between. CDR3 residues: CASSFYGNTEAFF. The CDR3 nucleotides are TGTGCCAGCAGCTTCTACGGGAACACTGAAGCTTTCTTT.

The V call is TRBV27, the J call TRBJ2-7; 8 positions agree with TRBD1. The CDR3 extends over 14 amino acids. Germline values: CDR1 MNHEY, CDR2 SMNVEV (reference sequence). Trimming at V came to 5 bases and at J to 1 base, leaving 4 bases not matched to a gene. CDR3 loop: CASSKGQGSYEQYF. Here the CDR3 DNA reads TGTGCCAGCAGTAAAGGACAGGGATCCTACGAGCAGTACTTC.

The J gene is TRBJ2-1, the V gene TRBV2; tentatively, D is TRBD2 (5 bases). Germline lookup yields CDR1 SNHLY and CDR2 FYNNEI. V was clipped by 2 bases and J by 5 bases, with 13 bases between them. CDR3 length equals 15 residues. CDR3 DNA sequence: TGTGCCAGCAGTGAATTAGCGAGATTTAACAATGAGCAGTTCTTC. Translating it yields CASSELARFNNEQFF.

The J gene is TRBJ1-4, the V gene TRBV2; 7 bases line up with TRBD1. The V gene end was trimmed by 4 bases and the J gene end by 8 bases; junction bases not matched to a gene: 10. This CDR3 has 15 residues. CDR1 is SNHLY and CDR2 is FYNNEI in the germline V gene. The CDR3 loop is CASSGRTGQGEKLFF. The CDR3 nucleotides read TGTGCCAGCAGTGGCCGGACAGGTCAAGGGGAAAAACTGTTTTTT.

This rearrangement joins TRBV25-1 to TRBJ2-5, with TRBD2 matching over 9 bases. Germline CDR1 MGHDK, CDR2 SYGVNS. The CDR3 extends over 17 amino acids. Unmatched junction bases numbered 15, after V lost 6 bases and J lost 4 bases. The CDR3 region has the DNA TGTGCCAGCAGGGAGGGGACCGGGACTAGCTCTTTAGAGACCCAGTACTTC. It is translated as CASREGTGTSSLETQYF.

The chain has TRBV30 and TRBJ2-7; 7 bases match TRBD1. Trimming cost V 3 bases and J 7 bases; bases outside gene matches: 9. CDR1 GTSNPN and CDR2 SVGIG come from the germline V gene (reference sequence). The length of the CDR3 is 13 residues. In DNA, the CDR3 is TGTGCCTGGAGAGAGACAGGGACGGGTGAGCAGTACTTC. Amino acids: CAWRETGTGEQYF.

As to this clone: Additional DNA sequences in this sample encode the identical CDR3. The J gene is TRBJ2-5, the V gene TRBV7-8; 7 bases agree with TRBD1. Germline V gives CDR1 SGHVS, CDR2 FQNEAQ. This CDR3 has 14 amino acids. The trim removed 0 bases at V and 4 bases at J, leaving 2 bases unmatched. The CDR3 DNA reads TGTGCCAGCAGCTTAGCCCAGGGGGTAGAGACCCAGTACTTC. This gives the protein CASSLAQGVETQYF.

The V and J genes are TRBV7-3 and TRBJ2-3; possibly TRBD1 for D (6 bases). The V and J ends lost 5 bases and 1 base respectively, with 25 bases between them. The CDR3 runs 19 residues. From germline, CDR1 is SGHTA and CDR2 FQGTGA. CDR3 residues: CASSPRTAADRLGTDTQYF. CDR3 bases: TGTGCCAGCAGCCCAAGGACAGCTGCCGACAGGTTGGGCACAGATACGCAGTATTTT. Variable domain in full (rest from reference TRBV7-3 and TRBJ2-3): GAGVSQTPSNKVTEKGKYVELRCDPISGHTALYWYRQSLGQGPEFLIYFQGTGAADDSGLPNDRFFAVRPEGSVSTLKIQRTERGDSAVYLCASSPRTAADRLGTDTQYFGPGTRLTVL.

This clone occurred many times. The genes are TRBV28 and TRBJ2-3; 15 nucleotides align to TRBD2. The V segment lost 7 bases and the J segment 6 bases; nucleotides outside the gene matches: 8. CDR1 MDHEN and CDR2 SYDVKM come from the germline V gene. The CDR3 contains 16 residues. The CDR3 nucleotides read TGTGCCAGCACCGACGGGACTAGCGGGGGGTGGGATACGCAGTATTTT. Translated: CASTDGTSGGWDTQYF.

V and J are TRBV7-9 and TRBJ2-2; D perhaps matches TRBD2 (6 bases). Germline CDR1 reads SEHNR; CDR2 reads FQNEAQ (reference sequence). The ends were cut back, 5 bases at V and 3 bases at J, with 10 bases in the middle. This CDR3 region has 14 residues. Written as DNA, the CDR3 is TGTGCCAGCAGCCCCCGGGACTACACCGGGGAGCTGTTTTTT. Translation gives CASSPRDYTGELFF.

V and J are TRBV30 and TRBJ2-3; 10 bases agree with TRBD2. The germline gives CDR1 GTSNPN, CDR2 SVGIG (reference sequence). The CDR3 has 16 amino acids. The V segment lost 0 bases and the J segment 3 bases; nucleotides outside the gene matches: 6. The CDR3, as DNA: TGTGCCTGGAGTGTGAGGCTAGCGGGAGCAACAGATACGCAGTATTTT. This gives the protein CAWSVRLAGATDTQYF.

The chain carries TRBV19 and TRBJ1-1; D is perhaps TRBD1 (5 bases). This CDR3 region has 17 residues. Germline V gives CDR1 LNHDA, CDR2 SQIVND (reference sequence). V was trimmed by 0 bases and J by 0 bases, leaving 14 bases between them. The CDR3 spells CASSIDPTGGLNTEAFF. CDR3 nucleotides: TGTGCCAGTAGTATAGATCCCACAGGTGGTCTGAACACTGAAGCTTTCTTT. Full variable domain (outside the CDR3, taken from reference TRBV19 and TRBJ1-1): DGGITQSPKYLFRKEGQNVTLSCEQNLNHDAMYWYRQDPGQGLRLIYYSQIVNDFQKGDIAEGYSVSREKKESFPLTVTSAQKNPTAFYLCASSIDPTGGLNTEAFFGQGTRLTVV.

Concerning this clone itself: This same CDR3 is encoded by further DNA sequences in the sample. The rearrangement joins TRBV27 to TRBJ2-2; TRBD1 matches 7 bases. In germline, CDR1 is MNHEY, CDR2 SMNVEV (reference sequence). The CDR3 runs 15 residues. V was pared by 6 bases and J by 1 base, with 5 bases of the junction left unmatched. Here the CDR3 DNA reads TGTGCCAGCAGCGCCGGGACAGTGAACACCGGGGAGCTGTTTTTT. The encoded protein is CASSAGTVNTGELFF.